This T cell receptor (beta chain) was captured by sequencing in a study of T-cell memory formation after mild COVID-19. Turning to the study itself: There were largely donor-specific TCR clusters. Findings and caveats of the study: Contracting clones from day 15 to 85 showed balanced CD4/CD8; later expanders favored CD4+.

This clonotype was observed a few times. Its cognate antigen is unknown. MiXCR, applied by TCRdb to the 5' RACE reads, yields one record per CDR3 protein. The sample contains fewer than 250,000 distinct CDR3 sequences, around 20% of which appear only once. The CDR3 length is 18 residues. V lost 0 bases to trimming and J lost 8 bases; unmatched junction nucleotides: 18. CDR1 and CDR2 from the germline V gene are SQVTM and ANQGSEA. This chain connects TRBV29-1 to TRBJ2-1; TRBD2 agrees at 8 bases. This receptor was taken from an adult woman who had mild COVID-19 (a few samples of this study predate the infection). Cell type and time point are not known. Sequenced input: PBMCs or a T cell subset sorted from them (not recorded which). The CDR3 coding sequence is TGCAGCGTTGAAGATGTGCAGCAATCGGGGGGGCGAAGGGATGAGCAGTTCTTC. Its protein is CSVEDVQQSGGRRDEQFF.